This TCR beta chain was identified in a study of cytomegalovirus exposure and HLA in healthy donors. General study results and limits: The classifier reportedly diagnosed cytomegalovirus status with high sensitivity and specificity. Later analysis suggested most CMV-associated TCR beta chains were HLA-restricted.

The PCR ran on 60 Vbeta and 13 Jbeta primers. The assay was immunoSEQ multiplex PCR, and TCRdb's table has in-frame clones only and misses some. The sample carries around 130,000 clones, more than 8% recorded once. This clone came up a few times. Antigen: not known. Germline V gene data show CDR1 as WNHNN and CDR2 as SYGVQD (reference sequence). V lost 6 bases and J 6 bases, leaving 14 bases between the germline ends. The CDR3 covers 14 residues. The sequence derives from a man in his forties in good health and CMV-seronegative. Sequencing used PBMCs. The chain uses TRBV10-1 and TRBJ2-2; weak D call: TRBD2 (5 bases). The CDR3: CASSIGGGAGELFF. The CDR3, as DNA: TGCGCCAGCAGCATCGGCGGAGGTGCCGGGGAGCTGTTTTTT.